The table lists the clone carrying this T cell receptor (beta chain) with a few counts. Its target is unknown. The time point denotes: persistent/refractory GD, antithyroid drugs over 5 years with positive TRAb. Generation of the TCR library employed RNA extracted from PBMCs. Diagnoses of Graves' disease were made by American Thyroid Association guidelines. The sample originates from a study of regulatory T cells in long-lasting Graves disease. The TCR beta library used iRepertoire HTBI primers with Arm-PCR amplification of CDR3. TCRdb processed the multiplex PCR reads anew with MiXCR; each CDR3 protein has one entry. The sample carries more than 650,000 distinct CDR3 sequences, approximately 29% recorded once. This CDR3 is built from 14 residues. CDR1 is SGHTA, CDR2 FQGNSA, per germline. V lost 1 base to trimming and J lost 5 bases, with 11 bases between them. Study-wide findings and caveats: Among samples with persistent disease, TRBV28, TRBJ1-2 and TRBJ2-5 were favored. Among persistent patients, a larger number of public clonotypes were shared (approximately 3,000) than among newly diagnosed patients (roughly 1,000).

This chain links TRBV7-2 with TRBJ1-1; D call uncertain. The source material was peripheral blood mononuclear cells (PBMCs), sampled when the disease was refractory, from a patient treated with antithyroid drugs. The receptor was derived from a female donor with Graves disease. CDR3 sequence: CASSLERAVTEAFF. CDR3 in DNA: TGTGCCAGCAGCTTAGAGAGGGCCGTGACTGAAGCTTTCTTT.